A single sample is the source of the 7 T cell receptor beta chains below, sequenced in a study of cytomegalovirus exposure and HLA in healthy donors. PCR involved 60 Vbeta and 13 Jbeta primers. Measured with immunoSEQ multiplex PCR; TCRdb has only the in-frame clones, and not every one. The sample lists 110,000 or so clones, around 80% occurring once. The sequencing sample was made of PBMCs. Receptor source: a woman between 18 and 29 years old in good health and CMV-seronegative.

The V and J genes are TRBV7-9 and TRBJ2-1, with D uncertain. The germline CDR1 and CDR2 sequences are SEHNR and FQNEAQ (reference sequence). The length of the CDR3 is 13 residues. Trimming removed 2 bases from V and 8 bases from J, with 10 bases in between. CDR3: CASSLSANYEQFF. The CDR3 DNA is TGTGCCAGCAGCTTATCCGCGAACTATGAGCAGTTCTTC.

The CDR3 sequence: CASSRDIAGVLDTQYF. CDR3 in DNA: TGTGCCAGCAGCAGAGACATAGCGGGAGTTTTAGATACGCAGTATTTT. The chain combines TRBV5-5 with TRBJ2-3; 9 bases line up with TRBD2. Germline V CDR1 and CDR2: SGHKS, YYEKEE (reference sequence). This CDR3 is built from 16 residues. V lost 4 bases, J lost 5 bases, and 11 bases stayed unmatched.

The V call is TRBV7-9, the J call TRBJ2-1; D may be TRBD2 (6 bases). V was trimmed by 7 bases and J by 15 bases, leaving 16 bases between them. CDR1 SEHNR and CDR2 FQNEAQ come from the germline V gene (reference sequence). This CDR3 has 11 amino acids. CDR3 region: CASILGPEGFF. Here the CDR3 DNA reads TGTGCCAGCATCTTGGGCCCGGAGGGGTTCTTC.

The chain links TRBV5-1 to TRBJ1-2, with 12 bases matching TRBD1. After removal of 4 bases from V and 4 bases from J, the junction contained 11 bases not matched to a gene. The CDR3 totals 17 residues. Germline lookup yields CDR1 SGHRS and CDR2 YFSETQ. CDR3 region: CASSPGTGGGFSYGYTF. DNA for the CDR3: TGCGCCAGCAGCCCCGGGACAGGGGGCGGGTTTAGCTATGGCTACACCTTC. The complete variable domain, with remaining parts taken from reference TRBV5-1 and TRBJ1-2, reads KAGVTQTPRYLIKTRGQQVTLSCSPISGHRSVSWYQQTPGQGLQFLFEYFSETQRNKGNFPGRFSGRQFSNSRSEMNVSTLELGDSALYLCASSPGTGGGFSYGYTFGSGTRLTVV.

The chain uses TRBV13 and TRBJ2-1; 11 bases map to TRBD2. The CDR3 runs 16 residues. With 5 bases clipped from V and 9 bases from J, the junction kept 12 bases outside the gene matches. CDR1 and CDR2 (germline): PRHDT, FYEKMQ (reference sequence). CDR3 DNA: TGTGCCAGCAGCCGCGGACTAGCGGGCCTTTTTAGTGAGCAGTTCTTC. Amino acid sequence: CASSRGLAGLFSEQFF.

The chain recombines TRBV7-7 with TRBJ2-7; 8 positions match TRBD2. CDR1 and CDR2 (germline): SSHAT, FNYEAQ (reference sequence). This CDR3 region has 13 residues. The junction had 3 bases not matched to a gene; V was cut back by 5 bases and J by 3 bases. The CDR3, as DNA: TGTGCCAGCAGCCCGGGACTAGTCTACGAGCAGTACTTC. Its translation: CASSPGLVYEQYF.

The rearrangement links TRBV11-2 to TRBJ2-1; possibly TRBD1 for D (7 bases). CDR1 and CDR2 (germline): SGHAT, FQNNGV. The CDR3 runs 16 residues. V gave up 5 bases and J gave up 9 bases, with 23 bases separating them. The CDR3 protein is CASSTQGGEGTGEQFF. CDR3 in DNA: TGTGCCAGCAGCACCCAGGGGGGTGAGGGTACCGGTGAGCAGTTCTTC.